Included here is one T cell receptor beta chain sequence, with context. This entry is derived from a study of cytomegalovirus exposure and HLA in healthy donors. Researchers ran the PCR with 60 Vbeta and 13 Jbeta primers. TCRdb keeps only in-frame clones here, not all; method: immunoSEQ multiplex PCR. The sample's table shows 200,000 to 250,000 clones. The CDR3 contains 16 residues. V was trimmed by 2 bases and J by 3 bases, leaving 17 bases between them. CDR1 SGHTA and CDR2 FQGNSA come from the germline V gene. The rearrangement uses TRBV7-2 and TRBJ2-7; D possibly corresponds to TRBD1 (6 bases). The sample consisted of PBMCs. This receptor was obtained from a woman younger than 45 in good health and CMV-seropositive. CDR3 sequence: CASSLPPSGGGYEQYF. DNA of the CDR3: TGTGCCAGCAGCTTACCACCTAGTGGGGGCGGCTACGAGCAGTACTTC. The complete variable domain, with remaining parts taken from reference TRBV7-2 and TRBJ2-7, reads GAGVSQSPSNKVTEKGKDVELRCDPISGHTALYWYRQSLGQGLEFLIYFQGNSAPDKSGLPSDRFSAERTGGSVSTLTIQRTQQEDSAVYLCASSLPPSGGGYEQYFGPGTRLTVT.